A single sample is the source of the 32 T cell receptor beta chains below, sequenced in a study of molecular identifiers for immune sequencing clone quantification. TCRdb passed the PCR reads through MiXCR, listing each CDR3 protein once. The repertoire holds some 590,000 distinct CDR3 sequences, with roughly 25% as singletons. Input material: naive CD8+ T cells from blood, with Jurkat cell RNA spiked in. The subset denotes: FACS-sorted CD8+CD4-CCR7+CD45RA+ naive T cells. The source is a human donor in good health. Some libraries in this study had Jurkat cell RNA spiked in.

Of note for this clonotype: An end of the junction differs from the germline gene, which may be a read error. The chain employs TRBV12-5 and TRBJ2-7; perhaps TRBD2 as D (5 bases). This CDR3 region has 14 residues. In germline, CDR1 is LGHNT, CDR2 FRNRAP. The DNA of the CDR3 is TGTGCTAGTGCCCCCTCTTCGGGGAGCTGGGAGCGGTACTTC. This encodes CASAPSSGSWERYF.

With regard to this clonotype: An end of the junction differs from the germline gene, which may be a read error. The V gene is TRBV19, the J gene TRBJ1-1; D unclear. Germline CDR1 is LNHDA and CDR2 is SQIVND (reference sequence). This CDR3 has 13 amino acids. Here the CDR3 DNA reads TGTGCCAGTAGATTTACAGCGAACACTGTAGCTTTCTTT. It codes for CASRFTANTVAFF.

Concerning this clonotype: It is likely a read error, because the conserved phenylalanine at the end of the CDR3 is missing. This rearrangement joins TRBV5-6 to TRBJ1-1, with D uncertain. Germline assignment: CDR1 SGHDT and CDR2 YYEEEE. This CDR3 contains 12 residues. The CDR3 DNA follows: TGCGCCAGCAGCTTTGGGAACACTGAAGCTTTCTCT. Translated, it gives CASSFGNTEAFS.

A note on this clonotype: Just one base apart from a much larger clone, this may be a read error. The rearrangement links TRBV7-9 to TRBJ2-2; D is possibly TRBD1 (6 bases). Trimming took 6 bases from V and 11 from J, leaving 10 bases between them. This CDR3 is built from 11 residues. Per germline, CDR1 SEHNR and CDR2 FQNEAQ (reference sequence). In nucleotides, the CDR3 is TGTGCCAGCAGAACAGGGCCTGAGCTGTTTTTT. Translated, it gives CASRTGPELFF. Combining the CDR3 with reference TRBV7-9 and TRBJ2-2 gives the whole variable domain DTGVSQNPRHKITKRGQNVTFRCDPISEHNRLYWYRQTLGQGPEFLTYFQNEAQLEKSRLLSDRFSAERPKGSFSTLEIQRTEQGDSAMYLCASRTGPELFFGEGSRLTVL.

This clonotype was seen only a few times. Here the CDR3 DNA reads TGTGCCTGGGCAGGGGAGGGTGATGGCTACACCTTC. This translates into CAWAGEGDGYTF. The chain joins TRBV30 to TRBJ1-2, with TRBD1 as a possible D gene (6 bases). This CDR3 is built from 12 residues. Between the trimmed V and J ends, which lost 5 bases and 6 bases, there was a span of 13 bases. The germline V gene encodes CDR1 GTSNPN and CDR2 SVGIG (reference sequence). The variable domain in full, completed from reference TRBV30 and TRBJ1-2, reads SQTIHQWPATLVQPVGSPLSLECTVEGTSNPNLYWYRQAAGRGLQLLFYSVGIGQISSEVPQNLSASRPQDRQFILSSKKLLLSDSGFYLCAWAGEGDGYTFGSGTRLTVV.

This chain uses TRBV29-1 with TRBJ2-3; 12 positions match TRBD2. Germline V gene sequence: CDR1 SQVTM, CDR2 ANQGSEA. V trimming: 3 bases; J trimming: 6 bases; junction bases outside the gene matches: 7. This CDR3 has 15 amino acids. Here the CDR3 reads CSVELAGGLSDTQYF. CDR3 DNA: TGCAGCGTTGAGCTAGCGGGAGGGCTCTCGGATACGCAGTATTTT.

Many counts were recorded for this clonotype. The V gene is TRBV7-9, the J gene TRBJ2-3, with 7 bases lining up with TRBD1. The CDR3 loop spans 16 amino acids. V was clipped by 6 bases and J by 4 bases; unmatched bases: 13. Germline values: CDR1 SEHNR, CDR2 FQNEAQ (reference sequence). Here the CDR3 reads CASSHGTVAHADTQYF. The CDR3 coding sequence is TGTGCCAGCAGTCACGGGACAGTCGCACACGCAGATACGCAGTATTTT.

This clonotype appeared a few times. V gene TRBV7-9 combines with J gene TRBJ2-2, with TRBD2 matching over 7 bases. The V gene end was trimmed by 5 bases and the J gene end by 4 bases; junction bases not matched to a gene: 7. This CDR3 is 15 amino acids long. The germline gives CDR1 SEHNR, CDR2 FQNEAQ (reference sequence). CDR3 sequence reads: CASSPWGGSTGELFF. In DNA, the CDR3 is TGTGCCAGCAGCCCCTGGGGGGGTTCCACCGGGGAGCTGTTTTTT.

Concerning this clonotype itself: At one of its ends the junction is not consistent with the germline gene, which may arise from a read error. This chain connects TRBV6-6 to TRBJ2-3, with D possibly TRBD1 on 5 matching bases. The CDR3 runs 15 residues. The germline V gene encodes CDR1 MNHNY and CDR2 SVGAGI (reference sequence). The CDR3 DNA reads as TGTACCAGCAGTTACTGGGGCCCGTACACAGATACGCAGTATTTT. Amino acid sequence: CTSSYWGPYTDTQYF.

A note on this clonotype: This sequence may be a read error, since a much larger clone differs from it by one base. This chain joins TRBV6-5 and TRBJ2-7, with TRBD2 matching over 8 bases. This CDR3 comprises 15 residues. Germline assignment: CDR1 MNHEY and CDR2 SVGAGI. CDR3 sequence: CASSYVAGSSYEQCF. The CDR3 DNA is TGTGCCAGCAGTTACGTAGCGGGGAGCTCCTACGAGCAGTGCTTC.

This clonotype was seen a handful of times. The rearrangement uses TRBV19 and TRBJ1-5; D is unresolved. V dropped 5 bases and J dropped 6 bases, with 11 bases sitting between them. The CDR3 loop spans 13 amino acids. The germline V gene encodes CDR1 LNHDA and CDR2 SQIVND (reference sequence). The CDR3 nucleotides read TGTGCCAGTAGTGTATGGGGTGGTCAGCCCCAGCATTTT. Residues: CASSVWGGQPQHF.

This clonotype has at least ten counts. CDR3 region: CASSHRRQLGGYEQYF. The DNA of the CDR3 is TGCGCCAGCAGCCACCGGAGACAGCTCGGCGGGTACGAGCAGTACTTC. The J gene is TRBJ2-7, the V gene TRBV4-3; possibly TRBD1 or TRBD2 for D (5 bases each). Looked up from germline, CDR1 is LGHNA and CDR2 is YSLEER. The CDR3 is made up of 16 amino acids. Trimming stripped 3 bases from V and 4 bases from J, with 19 bases between.

This clonotype was seen many times. V is TRBV12-3 or TRBV12-4 and J is TRBJ1-2; TRBD1 is a possible D gene (6 bases). Trimming took off 2 bases at V and 5 bases at J, with 6 bases between the two ends. CDR3 length: 12 residues. The CDR3 DNA follows: TGTGCCAGCAGTTTACAGGGGTATGGCTACACCTTC. Amino acid sequence: CASSLQGYGYTF.

This clonotype occurred many times. CDR3 loop: CASSFSERAYNEQFF. CDR3 sequence (DNA): TGTGCCAGCAGTTTCTCGGAAAGGGCCTACAATGAGCAGTTCTTC. The chain couples TRBV27 to TRBJ2-1; the D is unclear. Between the trimmed V and J ends, which lost 3 bases and 2 bases, there was a span of 11 bases. The CDR3 has 15 amino acids. Germline-derived CDR1 and CDR2 are MNHEY and SMNVEV (reference sequence).

The J gene is TRBJ2-7, the V gene TRBV6-6, with 11 bases lining up with TRBD2. CDR3 length equals 18 residues. CDR1 MNHNY and CDR2 SVGAGI come from the germline V gene (reference sequence). Germline trimming cut 7 bases from V and 0 bases from J; bases unmatched to any gene: 14. CDR3 sequence (DNA): TGTGCCAGCACCGGGCCGGGACTAGCGGAGGCCCTCTCCTACGAGCAGTACTTC. Its translation is CASTGPGLAEALSYEQYF.

In the case of this clonotype: A junction end diverges from the germline sequence, so it may reflect a read error. J is TRBJ1-1 and V is TRBV7-9; D perhaps matches TRBD1 (5 bases). The CDR3 spans 14 residues. Germline CDR1 reads SEHNR; CDR2 reads FQNEAQ (reference sequence). CDR3 in amino acids: CASSSTGERYEAFF. For the CDR3, the DNA is TGTGCCAGCAGCTCCACAGGAGAGCGTTATGAAGCTTTCTTC.

At least ten counts were recorded for this clonotype. The genes are TRBV7-9 and TRBJ2-5; the match to TRBD1 covers 7 bases. This CDR3 contains 14 residues. J lost 3 bases, V lost 5 bases, and 6 bases had no gene match. Germline CDR1 SEHNR, CDR2 FQNEAQ (reference sequence). The CDR3 is CASSPGQREETQYF. The CDR3 nucleotides are TGTGCCAGCAGCCCGGGACAGCGAGAAGAGACCCAGTACTTC.

In this sample, this clonotype turned up many times. V and J are TRBV28 and TRBJ2-1; TRBD2 matches at 11 bases. V shed 1 base, J shed 7 bases, and the junction held 3 bases outside the gene matches. CDR1 is MDHEN, CDR2 SYDVKM, per germline. The CDR3 is 15 amino acids. This CDR3 is CASSLLAGGRNEQFF. The DNA for the CDR3 is TGTGCCAGCAGTTTATTAGCGGGAGGGCGGAATGAGCAGTTCTTC.

The J gene is TRBJ2-7, the V gene TRBV29-1; D is undetermined. V shed 6 bases and J shed 2 bases, with 11 bases lying between them. Looked up from germline, CDR1 is SQVTM and CDR2 is ANQGSEA. This CDR3 contains 12 residues. The CDR3 DNA reads as TGCAGCGTACTTACGGAACCCTACGAGCAGTACTTC. Translation gives CSVLTEPYEQYF.

This clonotype showed up many times. The chain couples TRBV27 to TRBJ2-1; D ambiguous. From germline, CDR1 is MNHEY and CDR2 SMNVEV (reference sequence). This CDR3 spans 16 amino acids. Trimming pared 5 bases from V and 2 bases from J, leaving 16 bases between. The CDR3 nucleotides read TGTGCCAGCAGTCCCCGGACCCAGAGTCCCTACAATGAGCAGTTCTTC. It encodes CASSPRTQSPYNEQFF.

In its sample, this clonotype was seen many times. This chain joins TRBV6-5 and TRBJ2-7; D gene uncertain. There are 13 residues in the CDR3. The V gene lost 2 bases and the J gene lost 3 bases, with 8 bases spanning the gap. Germline CDR1 reads MNHEY; CDR2 reads SVGAGI. The CDR3 DNA follows: TGTGCCAGCAGTTACCAGTGGGGCTACGAGCAGTACTTC. Protein sequence: CASSYQWGYEQYF.

There are many counts of this clonotype. The chain is built from TRBV18 and TRBJ2-7; D might be TRBD1 (6 bases). Germline V gives CDR1 KGHSH, CDR2 LQKENI. CDR3 length: 16 residues. V lost 0 bases to trimming and J lost 2 bases, with 14 bases between them. The CDR3 here is CASSPPLTGIPYEQYF. The CDR3, as DNA: TGTGCCAGCTCACCACCGCTCACAGGGATCCCCTACGAGCAGTACTTC.

This clonotype was found a few times. The genes are TRBV9 and TRBJ2-3; D tentatively reads TRBD1 or TRBD2 (6 bases each). The germline V gene has CDR1 SGDLS and CDR2 YYNGEE. The V end was cut by 8 bases, the J end by 0 bases, with 13 bases between. The CDR3 loop spans 14 amino acids. The CDR3 protein is CASRGERSTDTQYF. The CDR3 nucleotides are TGTGCCAGTAGGGGGGAACGGAGCACAGATACGCAGTATTTT.

This clonotype has a count of ten or more. The V call is TRBV6-2 or TRBV6-3, the J call TRBJ2-6; D gene uncertain. This CDR3 spans 16 amino acids. Germline V gene sequence: CDR1 MNHEY, CDR2 SVGEGT. The V gene lost 0 bases and the J gene lost 4 bases, with 10 bases spanning the gap. CDR3 coding DNA: TGTGCCAGCAGTTACTCCACCGTGGACGGGGCCAACGTCCTGACTTTC. It specifies CASSYSTVDGANVLTF.

This clonotype was seen many times. The genes are TRBV6-6 and TRBJ2-3; either TRBD1 or TRBD2 may fit D (5 bases each). The CDR3 length is 13 residues. CDR1 and CDR2 from the germline V gene are MNHNY and SVGAGI (reference sequence). V shed 4 bases and J shed 3 bases, with 8 bases lying between them. The CDR3 region is CASSWDPTDTQYF. The DNA of the CDR3 is TGTGCCAGCAGTTGGGACCCGACAGATACGCAGTATTTT.

This clonotype was found a few times. The chain couples TRBV4-2 to TRBJ2-7; unclear D gene. The V gene lost 0 bases and the J gene lost 5 bases, with 14 bases spanning the gap. Per germline, CDR1 LGHNA and CDR2 YNFKEQ. This CDR3 is built from 15 residues. The CDR3 DNA sequence: TGTGCCAGCAGCCAAGAAATCGGCCTTGCACACGAGCAGTACTTC. Translating it yields CASSQEIGLAHEQYF.

For this clonotype: A much larger clonotype is one base distant, so this may be a read error. The chain joins TRBV4-3 to TRBJ2-5; tentative D call: TRBD2 (6 bases). The CDR3 extends over 15 amino acids. The germline CDR1 and CDR2 sequences are LGHNA and YSLEER. V lost 0 bases, J lost 1 base, and 9 bases lay in between. The CDR3 spells CASSQEWDCQETQYF. The CDR3 nucleotides read TGCGCCAGCAGCCAAGAATGGGACTGCCAAGAGACCCAGTACTTC.

The chain couples TRBV5-6 to TRBJ2-5; 10 bases agree with TRBD1. This CDR3 comprises 15 residues. Germline lookup yields CDR1 SGHDT and CDR2 YYEEEE. V lost 1 base and J lost 12; bases outside the gene matches: 12. The CDR3: CASSLSPGQGSVEYF. DNA of the CDR3: TGTGCCAGCAGCTTGTCACCGGGACAGGGGAGTGTTGAGTACTTC.

At least ten counts were recorded for this clonotype. The chain couples TRBV4-1 to TRBJ1-5; D gene ambiguous. The CDR3 has 14 residues. The V end was cut by 0 bases, the J end by 7 bases, with 10 bases between. CDR1 and CDR2 (germline): MGHRA, YSYEKL. CDR3 loop: CASSQDEMVQPQHF. The CDR3 DNA reads TGCGCCAGCAGCCAAGATGAAATGGTACAGCCCCAGCATTTT.

V gene TRBV2 combines with J gene TRBJ1-1; D is ambiguous. The germline gives CDR1 SNHLY, CDR2 FYNNEI. The CDR3 sequence is 15 residues long. The germline V and J ends were trimmed by 10 bases and 0 bases, with 18 bases remaining between them. CDR3 DNA sequence: TGTGCCATCAATGACCTTACGCAAATGAACACTGAAGCTTTCTTT. It yields the protein CAINDLTQMNTEAFF.

This clonotype was seen only a few times. This chain joins TRBV3-2 and TRBJ1-5. TRBV3-2 is termed a pseudogene. CDR3 length: 16 residues. Here the CDR3 reads CASSQAFLTPNQPQHF. The CDR3 coding sequence is TGTGCCAGCAGCCAAGCTTTCCTTACTCCCAATCAGCCCCAGCATTTT.

This chain uses TRBV4-3 with TRBJ1-1; TRBD1 agrees at 7 bases. Looked up from germline, CDR1 is LGHNA and CDR2 is YSLEER. This CDR3 region has 13 residues. The J segment lost 5 bases and the V segment lost 4 bases, leaving 4 bases of the junction unmatched. The CDR3 nucleotides are TGCGCCAGCAGCCCGACAGGGCATACTGAAGCTTTCTTT. Its protein is CASSPTGHTEAFF.